The following is a TCR beta chain sequence with its context. Antigen specificity is unknown. The CDR3 goes on 3 residues after the read ends, and that part is filled in from the germline J gene. Replacement immunoglobulin had been given to every CVID subject for at least one year. No CVID subject was ill or on immunomodulatory drugs when sampled. Control and CVID samples contributed equal amounts of genomic DNA. Only in-frame clones appear in the TCRdb table, and some are missing; sequencing was by immunoSEQ multiplex PCR. The sample has 15,000 to 25,000 clones, none seen only once; the top ten hold around 23%. This CDR3 has 14 residues. Germline assignment: CDR1 MNHEY and CDR2 SVGEGT. The V gene end was trimmed by 5 bases and the J gene end by 1 base; junction bases not matched to a gene: 4. This entry belongs to a study of T cell clonality in common variable immunodeficiency. Study-wide points: Compared with controls, CVID subjects had fewer shared TCRbeta clones. Fewer deletions and N-nucleotide insertions were reportedly seen in common variable immunodeficiency TCR beta sequences.

Material: peripheral blood mononuclear cells. This receptor was identified in a human donor with common variable immunodeficiency. This chain connects TRBV6-2 or TRBV6-3 to TRBJ2-5; 7 nucleotides agree with TRBD1. CDR3 loop: CASSNRGSQETQYF. CDR3 bases read: TGTGCCAGCAGTAACAGGGGTTCCCAAGAGACC.